This T cell receptor (beta chain) derives from a study of beta chain features in type 1 diabetes. The CDR3 extends over 16 amino acids. With 5 bases removed from V and 0 bases from J, the gap between germline ends came to 17 bases. Germline V CDR1 and CDR2: SEHNR, FQNEAQ (reference sequence). Comments on this clone: Antigen: not known.

Findings of the study overall: PCR, the amplification step, might favor shorter templates, equally in patients and controls.

By way of CD45RO/CCR7/CD25/CD127/CD95/CD27, the CD4+ regulatory, stem cell-like memory, central memory and naive cells were sorted. Purities in excess of 95% were seen in all sorted populations. Expressed TCRB transcripts were sequenced after all isolated RNA was converted to cDNA. Profiled with immunoSEQ multiplex PCR; TCRdb holds only in-frame clones, not every one. The sample yields some 900,000 clones, around a sixth seen once. V and J are TRBV7-9 and TRBJ2-7; D is unresolved. The sequence derives from a young woman in good health. The sample taken for sequencing was naive CD4+ T cells from blood. The CDR3 region has the DNA TGTGCCAGCAGCCCTCGCCCTCGCGCTGGCTCCTACGAGCAGTACTTC. This gives the protein CASSPRPRAGSYEQYF.